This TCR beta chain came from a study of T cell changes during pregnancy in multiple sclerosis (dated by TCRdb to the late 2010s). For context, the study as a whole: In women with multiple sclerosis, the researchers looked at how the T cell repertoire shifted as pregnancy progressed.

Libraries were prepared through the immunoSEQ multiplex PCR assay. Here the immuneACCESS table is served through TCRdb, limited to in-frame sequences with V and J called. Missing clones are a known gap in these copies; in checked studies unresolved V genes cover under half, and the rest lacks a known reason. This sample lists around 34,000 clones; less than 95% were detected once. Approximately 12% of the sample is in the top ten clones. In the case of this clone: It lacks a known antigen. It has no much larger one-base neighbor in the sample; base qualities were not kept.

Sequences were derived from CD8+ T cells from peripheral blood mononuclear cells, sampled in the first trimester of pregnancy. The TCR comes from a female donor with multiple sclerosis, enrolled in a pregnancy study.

The CDR3 corresponds to CASSPSDRQNGELFF. The nucleotide sequence is TGTGCCAGCTCACCTTCCGACAGGCAAAACGGGGAGCTGTTTTTT. The rearrangement joined TRBV18 to TRBJ2-2; possibly the D gene is TRBD1, per 6 matching bases. In the germline V gene, CDR1 corresponds to KGHSH and CDR2 to LQKENI. The CDR3 holds 15 amino acids from the cysteine to the phenylalanine. The DNA shown is the 45-base CDR3, in frame from base 1. V gives up 3 bases and J gives up 7 bases, and the segment between their germline ends measures 15 bases. With the rest looked up from the reference TRBV18 and TRBJ2-2 genes rather than sequenced, the full variable domain is NAGVMQNPRHLVRRRGQEARLRCSPMKGHSHVYWYRQLPEEGLKFMVYLQKENIIDESGMPKERFSAEFPKEGPSILRIQQVVRGDSAAYFCASSPSDRQNGELFFGEGSRLTVL.